These 2 T cell receptor beta chains were sequenced from one sample in a study of blood T cell repertoires in COVID-19. TCRdb keeps only in-frame clones here, not all; method: immunoSEQ multiplex PCR. Of some 200,000 clones listed, around four fifths are singletons. Sequenced input: peripheral blood. Receptors originate from a woman at least 80 years old with active or convalescent COVID-19.

The chain combines TRBV18 with TRBJ1-5, with 10 bases matching TRBD1. CDR1 KGHSH and CDR2 LQKENI come from the germline V gene. Trimming removed 4 bases from V and 2 bases from J; junction bases left unmatched: 5. The CDR3 has 16 residues. CDR3 sequence (DNA): TGTGCCAGCTCACTTACCGGGACAGGGGGCAATCAGCCCCAGCATTTT. This codes for CASSLTGTGGNQPQHF.

This chain connects TRBV7-8 to TRBJ2-4; D not certain. The CDR3 has 14 amino acids. V lost 1 base and J lost 5, with 9 bases in between. Germline CDR1 and CDR2: SGHVS and FQNEAQ. For the CDR3, the DNA is TGTGCCAGCAGCTTAGTCACGCAGGAAAACATTCAGTACTTC. It translates to CASSLVTQENIQYF.